The source of this T cell receptor beta chain is a study of OX40 agonist ivuxolimab in advanced cancers. Whole-study findings and limits: Among the lowest levels of clonal expansion were found in partial responders at 0.1-3.0 mg/kg. The study did not work out the antigen specificity of the expanded peripheral T cells.

No patient had autoimmune disease or received systemic immunosuppression. The CDR3 has 14 residues. CDR1 is SGDLS and CDR2 is YYNGEE in the germline V gene. V was shortened by 0 bases and J by 7 bases, with 14 bases between the two germline ends. Profiling relied on immunoSEQ multiplex PCR, and the TCRdb table lists in-frame clones only, not all of them. Seen here are tens of thousands of clones, about 87% observed once, and the top ten hold over 20%. Note on this clone: The antigen is not known.

The rearrangement joins TRBV9 to TRBJ2-7; TRBD1 might be the D (6 bases). This receptor was taken from an adult with an advanced solid tumor such as melanoma, head and neck, liver or kidney cancer. Sequenced material: CD4+ or CD8+ T cells sorted from blood, taken in a trial of the OX40 agonist ivuxolimab. This chain's CDR3 is CASSVEDNQGEQYF. CDR3 DNA: TGTGCCAGCAGCGTAGAGGACAACCAGGGGGAGCAGTACTTC.